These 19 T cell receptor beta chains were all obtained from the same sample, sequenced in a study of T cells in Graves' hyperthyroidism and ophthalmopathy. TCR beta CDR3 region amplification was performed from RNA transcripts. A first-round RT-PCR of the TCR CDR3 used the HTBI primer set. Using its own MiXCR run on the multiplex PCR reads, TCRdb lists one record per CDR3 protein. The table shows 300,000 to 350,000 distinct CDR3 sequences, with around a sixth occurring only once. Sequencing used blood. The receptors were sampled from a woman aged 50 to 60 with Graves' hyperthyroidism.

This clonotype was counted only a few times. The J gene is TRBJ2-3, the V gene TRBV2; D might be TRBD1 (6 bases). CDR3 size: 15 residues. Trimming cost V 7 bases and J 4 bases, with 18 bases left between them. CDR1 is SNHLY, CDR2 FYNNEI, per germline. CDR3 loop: CASTEQGTGSDTQYF. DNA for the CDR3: TGTGCCAGCACTGAGCAGGGGACGGGGTCAGATACGCAGTATTTT.

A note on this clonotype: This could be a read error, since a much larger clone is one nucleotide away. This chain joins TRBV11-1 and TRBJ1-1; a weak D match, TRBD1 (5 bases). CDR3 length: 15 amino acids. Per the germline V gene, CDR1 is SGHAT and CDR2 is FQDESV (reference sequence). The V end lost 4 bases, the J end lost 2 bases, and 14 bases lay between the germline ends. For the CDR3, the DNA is TGTGCCAGCAGCTCATCGACAGAGCCCAACACTGAAGCTTTCTTT. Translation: CASSSSTEPNTEAFF.

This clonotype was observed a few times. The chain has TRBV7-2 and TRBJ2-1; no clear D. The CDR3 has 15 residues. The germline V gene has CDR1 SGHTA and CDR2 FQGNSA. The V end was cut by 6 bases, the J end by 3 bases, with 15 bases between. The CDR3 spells CASRPDQVSYNEQFF. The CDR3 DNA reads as TGTGCCAGCAGACCCGACCAGGTTAGCTACAATGAGCAGTTCTTC.

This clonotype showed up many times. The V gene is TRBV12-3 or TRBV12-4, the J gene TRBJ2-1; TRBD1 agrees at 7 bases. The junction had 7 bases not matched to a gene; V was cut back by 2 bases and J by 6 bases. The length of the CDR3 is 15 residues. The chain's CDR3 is CASSLPKTGPNEQFF. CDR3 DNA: TGTGCCAGCAGTTTACCAAAGACAGGGCCCAATGAGCAGTTCTTC.

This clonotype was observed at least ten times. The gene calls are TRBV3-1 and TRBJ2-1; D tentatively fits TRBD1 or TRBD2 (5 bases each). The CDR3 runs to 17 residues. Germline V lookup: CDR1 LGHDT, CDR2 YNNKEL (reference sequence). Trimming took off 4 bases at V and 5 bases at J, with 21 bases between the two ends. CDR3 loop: CASSRLTGTVGDNEQFF. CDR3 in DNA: TGTGCCAGCAGCCGTCTAACCGGGACGGTGGGGGACAATGAGCAGTTCTTC.

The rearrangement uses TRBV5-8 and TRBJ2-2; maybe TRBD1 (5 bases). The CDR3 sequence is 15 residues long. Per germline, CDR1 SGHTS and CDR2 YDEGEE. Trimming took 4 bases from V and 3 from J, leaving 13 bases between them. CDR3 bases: TGTGCCAGCAGCCCCGCAGGACACTACACCGGGGAGCTGTTTTTT. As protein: CASSPAGHYTGELFF.

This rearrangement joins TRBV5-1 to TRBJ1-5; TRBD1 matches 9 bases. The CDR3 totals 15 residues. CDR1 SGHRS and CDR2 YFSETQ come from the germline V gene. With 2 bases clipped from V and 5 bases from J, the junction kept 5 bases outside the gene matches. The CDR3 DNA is TGCGCCAGCAGCTTAACAGGGGGCCGGGATCAGCCCCAGCATTTT. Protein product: CASSLTGGRDQPQHF.

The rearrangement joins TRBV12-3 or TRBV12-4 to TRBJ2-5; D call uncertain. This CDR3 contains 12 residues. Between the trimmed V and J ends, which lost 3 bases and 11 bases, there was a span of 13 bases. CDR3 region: CASSLPPQSQYF. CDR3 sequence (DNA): TGTGCCAGCAGTTTGCCCCCTCAGTCTCAGTACTTC.

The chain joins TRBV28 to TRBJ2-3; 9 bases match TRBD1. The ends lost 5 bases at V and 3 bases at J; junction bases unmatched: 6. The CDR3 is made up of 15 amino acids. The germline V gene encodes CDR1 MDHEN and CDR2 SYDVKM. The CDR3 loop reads CASSPGQGWTDTQYF. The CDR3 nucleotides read TGTGCCAGCAGTCCCGGACAGGGGTGGACAGATACGCAGTATTTT.

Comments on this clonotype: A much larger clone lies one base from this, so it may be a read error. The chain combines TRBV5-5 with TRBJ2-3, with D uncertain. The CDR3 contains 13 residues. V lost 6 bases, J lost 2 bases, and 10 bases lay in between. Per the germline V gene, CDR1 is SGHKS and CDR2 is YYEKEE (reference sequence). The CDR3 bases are TGTGCCAGCACGCATTCTAACACAGATACGCAGTATTTT. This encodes CASTHSNTDTQYF. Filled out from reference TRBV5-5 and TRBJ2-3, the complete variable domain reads DAGVTQSPTHLIKTRGQQVTLRCSPISGHKSVSWYQQVLGQGPQFIFQYYEKEERGRGNFPDRFSARQFPNYSSELNVNALLLGDSALYLCASTHSNTDTQYFGPGTRLTVL.

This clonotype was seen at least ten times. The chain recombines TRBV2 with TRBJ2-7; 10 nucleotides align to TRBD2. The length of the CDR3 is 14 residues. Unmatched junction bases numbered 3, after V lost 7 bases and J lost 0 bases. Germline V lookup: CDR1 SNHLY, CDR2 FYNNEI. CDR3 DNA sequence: TGTGCCAGCATGAAGCGGGAGGGCTCCTACGAGCAGTACTTC. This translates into CASMKREGSYEQYF.

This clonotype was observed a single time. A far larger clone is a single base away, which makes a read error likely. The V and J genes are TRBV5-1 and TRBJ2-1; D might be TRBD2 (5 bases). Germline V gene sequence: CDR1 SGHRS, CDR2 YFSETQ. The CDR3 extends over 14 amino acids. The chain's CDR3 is CASSLDGGYSEQFF. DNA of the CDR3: TGCGCCAGCAGCTTGGACGGAGGCTACAGTGAGCAGTTCTTC.

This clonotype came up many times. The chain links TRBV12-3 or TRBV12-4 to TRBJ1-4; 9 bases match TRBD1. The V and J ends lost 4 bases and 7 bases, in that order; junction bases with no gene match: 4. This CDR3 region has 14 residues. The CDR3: CASSSRDRVEKLFF. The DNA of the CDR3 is TGTGCCAGCAGTTCACGGGACAGGGTTGAAAAACTGTTTTTT.

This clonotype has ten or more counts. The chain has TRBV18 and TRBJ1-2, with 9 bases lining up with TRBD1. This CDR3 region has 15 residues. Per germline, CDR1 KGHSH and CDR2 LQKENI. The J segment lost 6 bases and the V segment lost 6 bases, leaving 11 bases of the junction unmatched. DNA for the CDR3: TGTGCCAGCTCCACCAGCGGGACAGGGTTAGATGGCTACACCTTC. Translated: CASSTSGTGLDGYTF.

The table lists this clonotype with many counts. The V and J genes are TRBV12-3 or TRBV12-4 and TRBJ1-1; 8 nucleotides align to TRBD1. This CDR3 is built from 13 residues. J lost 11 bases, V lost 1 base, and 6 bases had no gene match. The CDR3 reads CASSLGTGLAAFF. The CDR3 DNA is TGTGCCAGCAGTTTAGGGACAGGGCTTGCCGCTTTCTTT.

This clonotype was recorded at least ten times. The CDR3 here is CASSFTVGTQYF. The CDR3 DNA is TGTGCCAGCAGTTTCACAGTGGGGACCCAGTACTTC. The rearrangement links TRBV28 to TRBJ2-5, with D hard to call. The germline V gene has CDR1 MDHEN and CDR2 SYDVKM. The CDR3 consists of 12 residues. The V end was cut by 3 bases, the J end by 7 bases, with 9 bases between.

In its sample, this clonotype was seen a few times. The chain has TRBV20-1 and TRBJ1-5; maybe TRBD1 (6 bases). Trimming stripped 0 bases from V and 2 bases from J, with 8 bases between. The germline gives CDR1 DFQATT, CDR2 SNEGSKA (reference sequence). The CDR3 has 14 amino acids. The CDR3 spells CSAREGAGNQPQHF. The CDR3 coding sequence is TGCAGTGCTAGAGAGGGGGCGGGCAATCAGCCCCAGCATTTT.

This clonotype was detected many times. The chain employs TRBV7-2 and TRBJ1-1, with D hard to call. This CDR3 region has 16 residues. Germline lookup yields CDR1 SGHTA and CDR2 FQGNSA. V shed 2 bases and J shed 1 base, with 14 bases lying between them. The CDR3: CASSLMTSAPNTEAFF. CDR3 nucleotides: TGTGCCAGCAGCTTAATGACTTCCGCACCGAACACTGAAGCTTTCTTT.

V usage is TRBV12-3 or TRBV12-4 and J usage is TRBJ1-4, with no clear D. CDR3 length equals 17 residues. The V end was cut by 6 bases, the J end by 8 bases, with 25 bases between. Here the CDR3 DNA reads TGTGCCAGCAGCCCAAGGCCCTCAGAGGTCGAAGGGGAAAAACTGTTTTTT. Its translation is CASSPRPSEVEGEKLFF.